This TCR beta chain was profiled in a study of regulatory T cells in long-lasting Graves disease. Study context: Graves' patients, newly diagnosed, had taken antithyroid drugs under 3 months.

The time point here: newly diagnosed GD, antithyroid drugs for less than 3 months. PBMC RNA served as the TCR library source. Germline CDR1 is DFQATT and CDR2 is SNEGSKA (reference sequence). The CDR3 runs to 14 residues. The V gene end was trimmed by 2 bases and the J gene end by 10 bases; junction bases not matched to a gene: 6. For TCR beta, libraries came from iRepertoire HTBI primers and Arm-PCR of CDR3 regions. One entry per CDR3 protein, called by TCRdb with MiXCR from the multiplex PCR reads. Found here are over 500,000 distinct CDR3 sequences, approximately 15% of them singletons; the top ten hold 15% to 20%. This clonotype has a handful of counts. These data were also filed under a second study, of T cells in Graves' hyperthyroidism and ophthalmopathy. That paper states: A first-round RT-PCR of the TCR CDR3 used the HTBI primer set.

Material: peripheral blood mononuclear cells (PBMCs), obtained at new diagnosis, from a patient treated with antithyroid drugs. The chain couples TRBV20-1 to TRBJ2-1; 12 bases align to TRBD1. The source is a woman aged 25 to 39 with Graves disease. CDR3: CSARTGTGGIEQFF. Here the CDR3 DNA reads TGCAGTGCTAGAACCGGGACAGGGGGCATAGAGCAGTTCTTC.